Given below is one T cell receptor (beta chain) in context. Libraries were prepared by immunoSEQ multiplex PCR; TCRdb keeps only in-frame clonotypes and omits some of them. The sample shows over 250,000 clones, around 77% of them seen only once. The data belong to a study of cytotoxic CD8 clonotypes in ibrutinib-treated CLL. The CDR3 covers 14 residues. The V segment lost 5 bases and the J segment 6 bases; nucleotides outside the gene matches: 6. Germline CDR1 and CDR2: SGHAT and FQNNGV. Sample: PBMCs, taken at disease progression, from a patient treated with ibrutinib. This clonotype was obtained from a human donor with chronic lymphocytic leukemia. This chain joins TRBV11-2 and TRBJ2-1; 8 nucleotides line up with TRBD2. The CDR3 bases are TGTGCCAGCAGCGGGGGACTAGTTGGCAATGAGCAGTTCTTC. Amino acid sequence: CASSGGLVGNEQFF.